This entry describes one T cell receptor (beta chain). The repertoire was sequenced with immunoSEQ multiplex PCR; TCRdb's copy has only in-frame clones and lacks some. The sample yields roughly 61,000 clones, approximately 91% seen once. The sample is drawn from a study of OX40 agonist ivuxolimab in advanced cancers. Germline V CDR1 and CDR2: SGHTA, FQGTGA. The CDR3 is 16 amino acids. V lost 1 base and J lost 4, with 16 bases in between. The sequence was obtained from an adult with an advanced solid tumor such as melanoma, head and neck, liver or kidney cancer. Sequencing was performed on CD4+ or CD8+ T cells sorted from blood, taken in a trial of the OX40 agonist ivuxolimab. The chain joins TRBV7-3 to TRBJ1-1; D is perhaps TRBD1 (5 bases). The DNA of the CDR3 is TGTGCCAGCAGCTTAAACCCCGGGGCGAGAGGCACTGAAGCTTTCTTT. Translation gives CASSLNPGARGTEAFF.